The present T cell receptor beta chain was sequenced within a study of radiation and T cells in renal cell carcinoma. Time point described: baseline pretreatment blood. The sample's treatment: 15 Gy SBRT to primary tumor, nephrectomy 4 weeks later. Here immunoSEQ multiplex PCR was the method, and the copy in TCRdb shows in-frame clones only, minus some. The sample lists roughly 130,000 clones, about 88% occurring once. Sequenced here: blood, sampled from a patient whose treatment included radiotherapy and nephrectomy. The clonotype originates from a woman aged 45-65 years with renal cell carcinoma.

The CDR3 region has the DNA TGTGCCAGCACTGGACGGGAGAGACGCGGGGAGCTGTTTTTT. Translation gives CASTGRERRGELFF. This sequence joins TRBV2 and TRBJ2-2; tentative D call: TRBD2 (6 bases). This CDR3 is built from 14 residues. V was trimmed by 7 bases and J by 7 bases, leaving 16 bases between them. Per germline, CDR1 SNHLY and CDR2 FYNNEI.